The rows below give T cell receptor beta chains drawn from one sample of a study of PD-L1 blockade in urothelial cancer. Using immunoSEQ multiplex PCR, the repertoire was profiled, and TCRdb retains in-frame clones only, with some absent. The data hold roughly 32,000 clones, with approximately 82% observed a single time. Sequenced material: PBMCs, taken around atezolizumab (anti-PD-L1) treatment. All receptors derive from a man aged 55 to 70 with urothelial cancer. CDR3s include the opening cysteine and the closing phenylalanine or tryptophan. The order of the fields is clone size, V gene, D gene, J gene, CDR3 protein, CDR3 DNA. D genes are given only for firm matches. The size entry is marked missing in some rows and otherwise reads once, few, many or a size class.

>few|TRBV5-1|TRBD1|TRBJ1-3
CASSVNGQVMDTIYF
TGCGCCAGCAGCGTAAATGGACAGGTTATGGACACCATATATTTT
>.|TRBV4-3|.|TRBJ1-2
CASSQRKAGVVHGYTF
TGCGCCAGCAGCCAAAGAAAGGCAGGGGTCGTTCATGGCTACACCTTC
>few|TRBV4-1|TRBD2|TRBJ2-2
CASSAGEFTGELFF
TGCGCCAGCAGCGCGGGAGAGTTCACCGGGGAGCTGTTTTTT
>.|TRBV13|TRBD1|TRBJ1-1
CASSLGDRPNTEAFF
TGTGCCAGCAGCCTGGGGGACAGACCGAACACTGAAGCTTTCTTT
>.|TRBV5-1|.|TRBJ1-3
CASSLVAGTGNTIYF
TGCGCCAGCAGCTTGGTGGCAGGTACTGGAAACACCATATATTTT
>.|TRBV19|.|TRBJ1-2
CASSFGVYGYTF
TGTGCCAGTAGTTTCGGGGTCTATGGCTACACCTTC
>.|TRBV2|.|TRBJ1-2
CASSDKQGWGYTF
TGTGCCAGCAGTGATAAGCAGGGATGGGGCTACACCTTC
>.|TRBV20-1|.|TRBJ1-5
CSVGSQPQHF
TGCAGTGTGGGGAGTCAGCCCCAGCATTTT
>.|TRBV11-3|TRBD2|TRBJ2-5
CASSFGTSGRMGETQYF
TGTGCCAGCAGCTTTGGGACTAGCGGGAGGATGGGAGAGACCCAGTACTTC
>.|TRBV5-6|TRBD1|TRBJ1-6
CASSLEGRGNSPLHF
TGTGCCAGCAGCTTGGAGGGCAGGGGGAATTCACCCCTCCACTTT
>once|TRBV15|TRBD1|TRBJ2-7
CATEGQGNYEQYF
TGTGCCACCGAGGGACAGGGAAACTACGAGCAGTACTTC
>.|TRBV10-1|TRBD1|TRBJ2-1
CASKGQGDYNEQFF
TGCGCCAGCAAGGGACAGGGAGACTACAATGAGCAGTTCTTC
>few|TRBV7-9|TRBD1|TRBJ1-2
CASSLRTGGSDGYTF
TGTGCCAGCAGCTTAAGGACAGGGGGAAGCGATGGCTACACCTTC
>.|TRBV6-5|.|TRBJ2-7
CASRDQGSVFEQYF
TGTGCCAGCAGAGACCAGGGATCCGTCTTCGAGCAGTACTTC
>once|TRBV9|TRBD1|TRBJ2-3
CASSASGGPTTDTQYF
TGTGCCAGCAGCGCGTCAGGGGGCCCTACCACAGATACGCAGTATTTT
>few|TRBV19|.|TRBJ1-1
CASSIVGSGNTEAFF
TGTGCCAGTAGTATAGTTGGGTCAGGGAACACTGAAGCTTTCTTT
>few|TRBV4-2|.|TRBJ2-4
CASSQDTAGAKNIQYF
TGTGCCAGCAGCCAAGATACGGCGGGGGCCAAAAACATTCAGTACTTC